Included here is one T cell receptor (beta chain) sequence, with context. The record originates from a study of control samples from healthy donors and cancer patients. Clones were read by immunoSEQ multiplex PCR, and TCRdb kept only the in-frame ones, dropping some. This table holds approximately 110,000 clones, about 83% found once. V lost 4 bases, J lost 5 bases, and 8 bases stayed unmatched. Germline CDR1 reads MGHDK; CDR2 reads SYGVNS. The CDR3 runs to 15 residues. This clonotype was sampled from a woman between 45 and 60 years old in good health. Source material: blood. The rearrangement links TRBV25-1 to TRBJ2-3, with TRBD1 identical over 8 bases. The CDR3 DNA reads as TGTGCCAGCAGTGCCGGGACAGGTTCACTAGATACGCAGTATTTT. This translates into CASSAGTGSLDTQYF.